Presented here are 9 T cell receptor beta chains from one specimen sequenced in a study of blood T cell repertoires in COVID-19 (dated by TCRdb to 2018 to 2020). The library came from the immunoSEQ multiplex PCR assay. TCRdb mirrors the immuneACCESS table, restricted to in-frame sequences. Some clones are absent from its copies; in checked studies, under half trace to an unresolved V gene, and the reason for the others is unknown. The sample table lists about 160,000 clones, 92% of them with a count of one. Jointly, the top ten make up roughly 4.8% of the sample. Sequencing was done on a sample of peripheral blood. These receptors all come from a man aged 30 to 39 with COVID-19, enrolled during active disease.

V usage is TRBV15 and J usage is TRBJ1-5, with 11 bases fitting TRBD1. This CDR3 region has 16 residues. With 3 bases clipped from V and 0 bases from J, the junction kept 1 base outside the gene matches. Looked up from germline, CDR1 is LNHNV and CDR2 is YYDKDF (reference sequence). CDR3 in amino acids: CATSRGTGGSNQPQHF. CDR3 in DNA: TGTGCCACCAGCAGGGGGACAGGGGGTAGCAATCAGCCCCAGCATTTT.

CDR3: CASSSYRGNGYEQYF. The CDR3 coding sequence is TGTGCCAGCAGCTCCTACAGGGGGAACGGCTACGAGCAGTACTTC. This rearrangement joins TRBV11-2 to TRBJ2-7; 8 bases agree with TRBD1. After removal of 4 bases from V and 3 bases from J, the junction contained 8 bases not matched to a gene. The CDR3 is made up of 15 amino acids. Germline lookup yields CDR1 SGHAT and CDR2 FQNNGV.

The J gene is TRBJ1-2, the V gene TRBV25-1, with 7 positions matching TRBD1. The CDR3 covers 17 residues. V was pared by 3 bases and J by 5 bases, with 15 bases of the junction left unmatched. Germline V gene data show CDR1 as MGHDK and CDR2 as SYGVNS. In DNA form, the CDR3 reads TGTGCCAGCAGTGATTCGCCTCGGGACAGAAAAAATTATGGCTACACCTTC. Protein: CASSDSPRDRKNYGYTF.

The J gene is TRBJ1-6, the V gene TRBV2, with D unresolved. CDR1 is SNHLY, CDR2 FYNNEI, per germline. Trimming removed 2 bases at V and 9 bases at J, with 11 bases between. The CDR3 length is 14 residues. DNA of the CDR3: TGTGCCAGCAGTGAACTTGCGGATTTTTCACCCCTCCACTTT. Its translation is CASSELADFSPLHF.

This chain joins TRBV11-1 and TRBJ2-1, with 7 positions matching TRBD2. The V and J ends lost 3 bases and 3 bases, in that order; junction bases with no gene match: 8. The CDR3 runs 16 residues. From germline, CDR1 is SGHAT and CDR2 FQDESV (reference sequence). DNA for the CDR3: TGTGCCAGCAGCTTTTCTAGCGGTACCGACTACAATGAGCAGTTCTTC. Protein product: CASSFSSGTDYNEQFF.

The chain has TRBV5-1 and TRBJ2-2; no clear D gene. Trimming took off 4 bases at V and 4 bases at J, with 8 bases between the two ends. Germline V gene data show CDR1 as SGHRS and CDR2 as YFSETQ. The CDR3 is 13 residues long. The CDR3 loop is CASSPFFTGELFF. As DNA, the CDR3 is TGCGCCAGCAGCCCGTTTTTCACCGGGGAGCTGTTTTTT.

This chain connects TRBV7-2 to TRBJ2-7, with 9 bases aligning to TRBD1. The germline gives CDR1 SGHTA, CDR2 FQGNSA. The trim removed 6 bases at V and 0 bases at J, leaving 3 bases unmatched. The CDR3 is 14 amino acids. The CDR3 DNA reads TGTGCCAGCAGGAGACAGGGGGACTCCTACGAGCAGTACTTC. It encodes CASRRQGDSYEQYF.

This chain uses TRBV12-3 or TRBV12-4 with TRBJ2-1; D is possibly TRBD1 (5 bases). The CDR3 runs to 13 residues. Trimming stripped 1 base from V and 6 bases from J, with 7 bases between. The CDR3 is CASSLGRVNEQFF. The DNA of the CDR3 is TGTGCCAGCAGTTTAGGCAGGGTCAATGAGCAGTTCTTC.

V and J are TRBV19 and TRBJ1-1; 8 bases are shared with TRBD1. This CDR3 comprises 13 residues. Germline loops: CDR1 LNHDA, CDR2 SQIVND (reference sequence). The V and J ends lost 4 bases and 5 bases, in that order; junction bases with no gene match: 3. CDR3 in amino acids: CASSTGGQTEAFF. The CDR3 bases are TGTGCCAGTAGTACAGGGGGCCAGACTGAAGCTTTCTTT.